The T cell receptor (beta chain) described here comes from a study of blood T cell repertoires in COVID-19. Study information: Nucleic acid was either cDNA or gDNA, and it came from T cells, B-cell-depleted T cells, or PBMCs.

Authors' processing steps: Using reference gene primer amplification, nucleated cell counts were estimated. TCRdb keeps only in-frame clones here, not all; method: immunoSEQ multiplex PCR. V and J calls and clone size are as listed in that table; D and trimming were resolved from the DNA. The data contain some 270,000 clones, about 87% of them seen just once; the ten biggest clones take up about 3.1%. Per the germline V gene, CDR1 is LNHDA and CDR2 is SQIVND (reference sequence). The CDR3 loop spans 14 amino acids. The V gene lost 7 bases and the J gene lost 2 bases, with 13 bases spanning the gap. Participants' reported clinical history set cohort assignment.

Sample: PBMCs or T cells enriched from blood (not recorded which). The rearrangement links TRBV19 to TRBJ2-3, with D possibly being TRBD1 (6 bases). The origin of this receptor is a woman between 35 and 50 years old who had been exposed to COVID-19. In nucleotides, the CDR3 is TGTGCCAGTAAGGAGACAGGCTTCACAGATACGCAGTATTTT. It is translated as CASKETGFTDTQYF.